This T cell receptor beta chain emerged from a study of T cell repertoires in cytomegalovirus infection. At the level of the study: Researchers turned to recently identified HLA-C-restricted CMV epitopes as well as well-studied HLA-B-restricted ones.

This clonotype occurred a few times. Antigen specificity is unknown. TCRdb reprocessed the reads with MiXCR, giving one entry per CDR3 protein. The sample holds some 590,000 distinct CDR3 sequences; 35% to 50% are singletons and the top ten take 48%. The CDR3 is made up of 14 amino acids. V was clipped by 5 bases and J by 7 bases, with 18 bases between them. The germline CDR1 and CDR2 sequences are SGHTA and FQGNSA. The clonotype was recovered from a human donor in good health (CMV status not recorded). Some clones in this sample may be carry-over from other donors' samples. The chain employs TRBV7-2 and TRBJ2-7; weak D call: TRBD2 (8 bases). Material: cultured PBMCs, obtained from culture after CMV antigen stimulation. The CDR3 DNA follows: TGTGCCAGCAGCCCACGCGGGGGGACAGTTGAGCAGTACTTC. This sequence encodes CASSPRGGTVEQYF.